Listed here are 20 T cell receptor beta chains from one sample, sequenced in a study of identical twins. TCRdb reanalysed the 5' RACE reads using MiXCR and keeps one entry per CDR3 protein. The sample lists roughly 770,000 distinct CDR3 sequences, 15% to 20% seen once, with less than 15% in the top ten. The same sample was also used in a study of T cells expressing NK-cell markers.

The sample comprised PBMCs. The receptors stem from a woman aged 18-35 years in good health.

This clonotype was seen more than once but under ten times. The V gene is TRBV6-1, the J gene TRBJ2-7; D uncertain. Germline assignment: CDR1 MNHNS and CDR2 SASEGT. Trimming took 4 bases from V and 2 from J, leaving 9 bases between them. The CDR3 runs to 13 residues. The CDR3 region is CASSGTKTYEQYF. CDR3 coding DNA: TGTGCCAGCAGTGGAACCAAGACCTACGAGCAGTACTTC.

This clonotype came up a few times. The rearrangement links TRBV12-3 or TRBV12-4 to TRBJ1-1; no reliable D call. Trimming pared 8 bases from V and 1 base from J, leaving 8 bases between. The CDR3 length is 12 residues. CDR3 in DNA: TGTGCCAGCCATGTCACGAACACTGAAGCTTTCTTT. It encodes CASHVTNTEAFF.

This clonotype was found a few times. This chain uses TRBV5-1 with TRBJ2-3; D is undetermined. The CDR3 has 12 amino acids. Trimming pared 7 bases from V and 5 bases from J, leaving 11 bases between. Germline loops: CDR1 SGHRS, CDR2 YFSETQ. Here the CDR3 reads CASRVVGDTQYF. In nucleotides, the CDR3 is TGCGCCAGCCGCGTCGTAGGAGATACGCAGTATTTT.

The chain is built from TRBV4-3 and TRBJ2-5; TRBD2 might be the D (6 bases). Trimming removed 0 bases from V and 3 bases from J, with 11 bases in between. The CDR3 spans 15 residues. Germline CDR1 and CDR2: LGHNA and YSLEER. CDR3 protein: CASSQDWGGEETQYF. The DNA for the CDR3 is TGCGCCAGCAGCCAAGATTGGGGCGGGGAAGAGACCCAGTACTTC.

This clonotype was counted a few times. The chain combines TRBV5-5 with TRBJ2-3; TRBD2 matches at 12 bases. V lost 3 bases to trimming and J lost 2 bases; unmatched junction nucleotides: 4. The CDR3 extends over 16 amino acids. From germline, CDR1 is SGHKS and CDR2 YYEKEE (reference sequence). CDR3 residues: CASSSGLAGITDTQYF. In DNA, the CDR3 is TGTGCCAGCAGCTCCGGACTAGCGGGGATCACAGATACGCAGTATTTT.

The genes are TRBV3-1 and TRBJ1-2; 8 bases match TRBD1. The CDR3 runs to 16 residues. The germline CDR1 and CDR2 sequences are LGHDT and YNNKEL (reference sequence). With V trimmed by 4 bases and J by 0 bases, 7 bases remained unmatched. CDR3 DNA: TGTGCCAGCAGCCGCGGGACAGGCTCAGCTAACTATGGCTACACCTTC. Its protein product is CASSRGTGSANYGYTF.

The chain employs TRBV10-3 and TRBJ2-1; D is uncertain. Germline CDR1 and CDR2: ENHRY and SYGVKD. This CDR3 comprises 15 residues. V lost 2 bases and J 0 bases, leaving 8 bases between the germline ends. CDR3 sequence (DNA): TGTGCCATCAGTGAGGGGCAGAACTCCTACAATGAGCAGTTCTTC. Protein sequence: CAISEGQNSYNEQFF.

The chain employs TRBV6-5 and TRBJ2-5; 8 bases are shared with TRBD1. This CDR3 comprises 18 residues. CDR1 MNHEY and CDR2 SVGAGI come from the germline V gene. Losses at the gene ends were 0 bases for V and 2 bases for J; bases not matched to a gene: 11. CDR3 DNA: TGTGCCAGCAGTTACTCCATTCTGGGACAGGCATTACAAGAGACCCAGTACTTC. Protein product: CASSYSILGQALQETQYF.

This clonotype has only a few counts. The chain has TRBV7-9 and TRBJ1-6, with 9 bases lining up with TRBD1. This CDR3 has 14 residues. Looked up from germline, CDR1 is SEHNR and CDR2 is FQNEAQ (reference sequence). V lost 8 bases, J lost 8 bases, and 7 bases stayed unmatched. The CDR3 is CASAWGQGDSPLHF. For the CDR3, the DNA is TGTGCCAGCGCTTGGGGACAGGGCGATTCACCCCTCCACTTT.

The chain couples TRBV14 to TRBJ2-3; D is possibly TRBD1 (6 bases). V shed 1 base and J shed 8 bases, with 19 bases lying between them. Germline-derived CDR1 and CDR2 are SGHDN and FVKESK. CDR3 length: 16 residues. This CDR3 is CASSQGTETRRGTQYF. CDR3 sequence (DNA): TGTGCCAGCAGCCAAGGGACAGAAACTCGACGGGGTACGCAGTATTTT. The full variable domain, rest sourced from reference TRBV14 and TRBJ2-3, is EAGVTQFPSHSVIEKGQTVTLRCDPISGHDNLYWYRRVMGKEIKFLLHFVKESKQDESGMPNNRFLAERTGGTYSTLKVQPAELEDSGVYFCASSQGTETRRGTQYFGPGTRLTVL.

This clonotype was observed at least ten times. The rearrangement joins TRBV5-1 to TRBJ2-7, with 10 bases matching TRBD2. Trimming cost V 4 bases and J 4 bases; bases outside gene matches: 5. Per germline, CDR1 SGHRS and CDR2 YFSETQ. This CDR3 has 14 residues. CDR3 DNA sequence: TGCGCCAGCAGCCCGACTAGCGGGTTATACGAGCAGTACTTC. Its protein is CASSPTSGLYEQYF.

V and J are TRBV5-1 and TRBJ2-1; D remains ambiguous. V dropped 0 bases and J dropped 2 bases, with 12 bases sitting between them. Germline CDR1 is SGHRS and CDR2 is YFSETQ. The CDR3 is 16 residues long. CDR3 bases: TGCGCCAGCAGCTTGGAGAAGGATTGGGCCTACAATGAGCAGTTCTTC. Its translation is CASSLEKDWAYNEQFF.

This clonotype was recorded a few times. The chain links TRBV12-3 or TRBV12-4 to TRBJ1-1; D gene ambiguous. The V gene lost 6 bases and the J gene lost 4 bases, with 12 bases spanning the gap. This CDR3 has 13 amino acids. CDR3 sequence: CASSYQVITEAFF. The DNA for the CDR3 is TGTGCCAGCAGCTATCAGGTGATCACTGAAGCTTTCTTT.

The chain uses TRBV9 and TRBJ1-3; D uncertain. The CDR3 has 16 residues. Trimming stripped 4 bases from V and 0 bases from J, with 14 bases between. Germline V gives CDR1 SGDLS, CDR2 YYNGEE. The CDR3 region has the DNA TGTGCCAGCAGCCCCCCTGGGGTTAACTCTGGAAACACCATATATTTT. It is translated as CASSPPGVNSGNTIYF. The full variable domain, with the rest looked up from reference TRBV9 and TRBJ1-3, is DSGVTQTPKHLITATGQRVTLRCSPRSGDLSVYWYQQSLDQGLQFLIQYYNGEERAKGNILERFSAQQFPDLHSELNLSSLELGDSALYFCASSPPGVNSGNTIYFGEGSWLTVV.

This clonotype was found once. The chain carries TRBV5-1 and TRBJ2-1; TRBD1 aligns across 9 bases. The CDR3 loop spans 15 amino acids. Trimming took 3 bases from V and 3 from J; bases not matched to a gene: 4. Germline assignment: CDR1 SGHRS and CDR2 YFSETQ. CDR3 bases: TGCGCCAGCAGCTCGGGACAGGGAGTCTACAATGAGCAGTTCTTC. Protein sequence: CASSSGQGVYNEQFF.

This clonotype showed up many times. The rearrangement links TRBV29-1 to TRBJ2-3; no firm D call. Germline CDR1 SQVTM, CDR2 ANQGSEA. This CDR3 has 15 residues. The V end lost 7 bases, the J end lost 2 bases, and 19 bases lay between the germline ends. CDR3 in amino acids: CSGSTSAHYTDTQYF. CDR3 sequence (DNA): TGCAGCGGGTCCACCTCCGCGCATTACACAGATACGCAGTATTTT.

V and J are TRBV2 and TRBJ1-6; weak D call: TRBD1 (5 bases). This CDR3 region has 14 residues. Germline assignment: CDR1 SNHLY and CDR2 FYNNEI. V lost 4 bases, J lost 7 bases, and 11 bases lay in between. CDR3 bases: TGTGCCAGCAGTGGGACACGCGTCAATTCACCCCTCCACTTT. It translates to CASSGTRVNSPLHF.

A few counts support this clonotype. Written as DNA, the CDR3 is TGTGCCAGCAGTTTAGGGAGCGGGGGGGCTCGGGAGCAGTTCTTC. Its protein product is CASSLGSGGAREQFF. The genes are TRBV12-3 or TRBV12-4 and TRBJ2-1; 10 nucleotides line up with TRBD2. This CDR3 spans 15 amino acids. V shed 1 base and J 10 bases; nucleotides not matched to a gene: 7.

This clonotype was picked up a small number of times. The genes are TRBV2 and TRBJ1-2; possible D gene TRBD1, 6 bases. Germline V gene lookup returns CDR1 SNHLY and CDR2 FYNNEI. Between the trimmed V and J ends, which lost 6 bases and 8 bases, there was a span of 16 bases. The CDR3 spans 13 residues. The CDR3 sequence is CASSQGQIWGYTF. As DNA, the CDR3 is TGTGCCAGCAGCCAAGGACAGATATGGGGCTACACCTTC.

CDR3 protein: CASTYRDANYGYTF. The CDR3 coding sequence is TGTGCCAGCACTTACCGTGACGCAAACTATGGCTACACCTTC. The chain is built from TRBV2 and TRBJ1-2; unclear D gene. This CDR3 is built from 14 residues. Trimming removed 7 bases at V and 2 bases at J, with 14 bases between. Per germline, CDR1 SNHLY and CDR2 FYNNEI. The entire variable domain, with the rest obtained from reference TRBV2 and TRBJ1-2, is as follows: EPEVTQTPSHQVTQMGQEVILRCVPISNHLYFYWYRQILGQKVEFLVSFYNNEISEKSEIFDDQFSVERPDGSNFTLKIRSTKLEDSAMYFCASTYRDANYGYTFGSGTRLTVV.